Reported below is one T cell receptor beta chain. Clones were read by immunoSEQ multiplex PCR, and TCRdb kept only the in-frame ones, dropping some. Altogether approximately 70,000 clones are present, around 92% being singletons, with the ten largest covering about 0.9%. This specimen belongs to a study of T cell changes during pregnancy in multiple sclerosis. Germline-derived CDR1 and CDR2 are MDHEN and SYDVKM. Deletions cut 7 bases from V and 5 bases from J, with 23 bases between. The CDR3 covers 16 residues. The sample here was peripheral blood, taken in the first trimester of pregnancy. This receptor was identified in a female donor in good health, enrolled as a control in a pregnancy study. The chain uses TRBV28 and TRBJ1-1; perhaps TRBD1 as D (6 bases). CDR3: CASNAGGPGGGTEAFF. The CDR3 DNA reads TGTGCCAGCAATGCCGGGGGGCCTGGGGGAGGGACTGAAGCTTTCTTT. Variable domain in full (rest from reference TRBV28 and TRBJ1-1): DVKVTQSSRYLVKRTGEKVFLECVQDMDHENMFWYRQDPGLGLRLIYFSYDVKMKEKGDIPEGYSVSREKKERFSLILESASTNQTSMYLCASNAGGPGGGTEAFFGQGTRLTVV.